The 20 T cell receptor beta chains given below trace back to one sample, sequenced in a study of T cell changes during pregnancy in multiple sclerosis. Profiling relied on immunoSEQ multiplex PCR, and the TCRdb table lists in-frame clones only, not all of them. The table has tens of thousands of clones, 85% to 95% seen once; the top ten hold under 2%. This material consisted of peripheral blood, taken in the first trimester of pregnancy. These receptors were obtained from a female donor in good health, enrolled as a control in a pregnancy study.

The chain links TRBV4-3 to TRBJ1-5; maybe TRBD1 (6 bases). Germline V gene lookup returns CDR1 LGHNA and CDR2 YSLEER. Trimming removed 4 bases from V and 6 bases from J, with 16 bases in between. The CDR3 totals 15 residues. CDR3 nucleotides: TGCGCCAGCAGCCTTTCCCGACAGGCAATTCAGCCCCAGCATTTT. Its translation is CASSLSRQAIQPQHF.

The chain links TRBV2 to TRBJ1-1; unclear D gene. CDR1 and CDR2 from the germline V gene are SNHLY and FYNNEI. The CDR3 sequence is 11 residues long. The V and J ends lost 4 bases and 8 bases respectively, with 8 bases between them. The CDR3 DNA is TGTGCCAGCAGTGCGGTCCCAGAAGCTTTCTTT. Protein: CASSAVPEAFF.

The DNA of the CDR3 is TGTGCCAGTAGTCGGGGTGGCCAGGGGTCCTACAATGAGCAGTTCTTC. This codes for CASSRGGQGSYNEQFF. The V gene is TRBV19, the J gene TRBJ2-1, with a weak D call TRBD1 (6 bases). This CDR3 spans 16 amino acids. V lost 5 bases and J 1 base, leaving 15 bases between the germline ends. Germline V gene data show CDR1 as LNHDA and CDR2 as SQIVND (reference sequence).

The CDR3 DNA follows: TGCGCCAGCAGCCTCACCAGCGTAGGGGGCACTTCACCCCTCCACTTT. It codes for CASSLTSVGGTSPLHF. This sequence joins TRBV4-3 and TRBJ1-6; the match to TRBD1 covers 7 bases. The CDR3 is 16 residues long. Germline CDR1 LGHNA, CDR2 YSLEER. J was trimmed by 9 bases and V by 4 bases; bases with no gene match: 12.

The gene calls are TRBV6-5 and TRBJ1-2; 8 bases map to TRBD1. Germline CDR1 reads MNHEY; CDR2 reads SVGAGI. The CDR3 is made up of 13 amino acids. The V and J ends lost 8 bases and 6 bases, in that order; junction bases with no gene match: 8. Here the CDR3 reads CASGWTGIDGYTF. The DNA for the CDR3 is TGTGCCAGCGGGTGGACAGGGATAGATGGCTACACCTTC.

This sequence joins TRBV4-2 and TRBJ2-3, with D perhaps TRBD2 (6 bases). The germline gives CDR1 LGHNA, CDR2 YNFKEQ. V dropped 2 bases and J dropped 6 bases, with 15 bases sitting between them. The CDR3 has 15 amino acids. Here the CDR3 reads CASSQFGPAGDTQYF. Here the CDR3 DNA reads TGTGCCAGCAGCCAATTCGGCCCCGCGGGGGATACGCAGTATTTT.

The rearrangement joins TRBV2 to TRBJ2-3; D not certain. Between the trimmed V and J ends, which lost 6 bases and 4 bases, there was a span of 14 bases. CDR3 length: 14 amino acids. Germline-derived CDR1 and CDR2 are SNHLY and FYNNEI. The CDR3 coding sequence is TGTGCCAGCAGCCAACTCTACGAGGCAGATACGCAGTATTTT. This encodes CASSQLYEADTQYF.

The chain joins TRBV27 to TRBJ1-2; perhaps TRBD1 as D (5 bases). Germline V gene sequence: CDR1 MNHEY, CDR2 SMNVEV (reference sequence). There are 13 residues in the CDR3. V was trimmed by 0 bases and J by 5 bases, leaving 7 bases between them. The CDR3 region is CASSLSGGYGYTF. CDR3 DNA: TGTGCCAGCAGTTTATCTGGGGGGTATGGCTACACCTTC.

Notes on this clone: A read error may account for a junction end that differs from germline. The chain uses TRBV7-7 and TRBJ2-4, with D perhaps TRBD2 (5 bases). CDR1 and CDR2 from the germline V gene are SSHAT and FNYEAQ (reference sequence). This CDR3 is built from 14 residues. The CDR3, as DNA: TGTGCTAGCAGCTCCGGGATAGCCAAAAACATTCAGTACTTC. Translation: CASSSGIAKNIQYF.

The chain links TRBV4-3 to TRBJ2-7; 8 nucleotides line up with TRBD2. The CDR3 sequence is 14 residues long. Germline CDR1 reads LGHNA; CDR2 reads YSLEER. V was pared by 1 base and J by 4 bases, with 3 bases of the junction left unmatched. The chain's CDR3 is CASSQVAGGYEQYF. The CDR3 nucleotides read TGCGCCAGCAGCCAAGTTGCGGGGGGTTACGAGCAGTACTTC.

The chain employs TRBV27 and TRBJ2-4; perhaps TRBD2 as D (7 bases). CDR1 and CDR2 from the germline V gene are MNHEY and SMNVEV (reference sequence). The V end lost 2 bases, the J end lost 0 bases, and 20 bases lay between the germline ends. This CDR3 contains 19 residues. CDR3 DNA: TGTGCCAGCAGTTTACTCCCTTTCGGGGGGCTCGTAGCCAAAAACATTCAGTACTTC. This gives the protein CASSLLPFGGLVAKNIQYF.

The chain employs TRBV18 and TRBJ1-5; D gene ambiguous. V was shortened by 0 bases and J by 4 bases, with 7 bases between the two germline ends. CDR1 KGHSH and CDR2 LQKENI come from the germline V gene. The CDR3 consists of 14 residues. The CDR3 is CASSPPTKNQPQHF. DNA for the CDR3: TGTGCCAGCTCACCACCGACAAAAAATCAGCCCCAGCATTTT.

The chain carries TRBV6-5 and TRBJ2-4, with 10 positions matching TRBD1. Per germline, CDR1 MNHEY and CDR2 SVGAGI. This CDR3 has 14 amino acids. J gave up 7 bases and V 2 bases, and 2 bases lay outside the gene matches. DNA of the CDR3: TGTGCCAGCAGTTACGGGACAGGGGCCAACATTCAGTACTTC. As protein: CASSYGTGANIQYF.

V usage is TRBV19 and J usage is TRBJ1-6; D perhaps matches TRBD1 (6 bases). This CDR3 comprises 16 residues. With 4 bases removed from V and 3 bases from J, the gap between germline ends came to 13 bases. Germline values: CDR1 LNHDA, CDR2 SQIVND (reference sequence). The CDR3: CASSTTGTHYNSPLHF. CDR3 sequence (DNA): TGTGCCAGTAGTACCACCGGGACACACTATAATTCACCCCTCCACTTT. Full variable domain (remainder filled in from reference TRBV19 and TRBJ1-6): DGGITQSPKYLFRKEGQNVTLSCEQNLNHDAMYWYRQDPGQGLRLIYYSQIVNDFQKGDIAEGYSVSREKKESFPLTVTSAQKNPTAFYLCASSTTGTHYNSPLHFGNGTRLTVT.

In this sample, this clone turned up a few times. The chain recombines TRBV4-3 with TRBJ1-1; 8 bases line up with TRBD1. CDR1 and CDR2 (germline): LGHNA, YSLEER. This CDR3 has 15 amino acids. V shed 2 bases and J 4 bases; nucleotides not matched to a gene: 6. CDR3 DNA sequence: TGCGCCAGCAGCCAACGACAGGGGATCACCACTGAAGCTTTCTTT. Residues: CASSQRQGITTEAFF.

V gene TRBV4-3 combines with J gene TRBJ1-1, with unresolved D. V gave up 1 base and J gave up 8 bases, with 14 bases separating them. The CDR3 is made up of 14 amino acids. Per germline, CDR1 LGHNA and CDR2 YSLEER. DNA of the CDR3: TGCGCCAGCAGCCAAGGAGGCGGGGAGCTGGAAGCTTTCTTT. Protein sequence: CASSQGGGELEAFF.

The chain has TRBV6-5 and TRBJ1-2, with 10 bases that match TRBD1. This CDR3 is built from 14 residues. Unmatched junction bases numbered 5, after V lost 6 bases and J lost 4 bases. Germline loops: CDR1 MNHEY, CDR2 SVGAGI. For the CDR3, the DNA is TGTGCCAGCAGGACAGGGGGCGCCGGCTATGGCTACACCTTC. This gives the protein CASRTGGAGYGYTF.

This chain joins TRBV5-1 and TRBJ2-7, with 10 nucleotides matching TRBD2. The CDR3 runs to 15 residues. Trimming cost V 4 bases and J 1 base; bases outside gene matches: 5. The germline V gene encodes CDR1 SGHRS and CDR2 YFSETQ. The CDR3 loop is CASSGQRGGSYEQYF. As DNA, the CDR3 is TGCGCCAGCAGCGGTCAGCGGGGGGGATCCTACGAGCAGTACTTC.

The rearrangement joins TRBV4-3 to TRBJ1-6; D remains ambiguous. Trimming pared 0 bases from V and 9 bases from J, leaving 9 bases between. Per the germline V gene, CDR1 is LGHNA and CDR2 is YSLEER. This CDR3 spans 14 amino acids. The CDR3 sequence: CASSQDRTSSPLHF. In DNA form, the CDR3 reads TGCGCCAGCAGCCAAGATCGGACTAGTTCACCCCTCCACTTT.

The rearrangement joins TRBV28 to TRBJ2-3, with 8 bases identical to TRBD1. Trimming at V came to 3 bases and at J to 3 bases, leaving 11 bases not matched to a gene. The CDR3 totals 17 residues. CDR1 and CDR2 from the germline V gene are MDHEN and SYDVKM. The CDR3 DNA is TGTGCCAGCAGTTTCGGCCCCCGGGACAGGCTAACAGATACGCAGTATTTT. Residues: CASSFGPRDRLTDTQYF.